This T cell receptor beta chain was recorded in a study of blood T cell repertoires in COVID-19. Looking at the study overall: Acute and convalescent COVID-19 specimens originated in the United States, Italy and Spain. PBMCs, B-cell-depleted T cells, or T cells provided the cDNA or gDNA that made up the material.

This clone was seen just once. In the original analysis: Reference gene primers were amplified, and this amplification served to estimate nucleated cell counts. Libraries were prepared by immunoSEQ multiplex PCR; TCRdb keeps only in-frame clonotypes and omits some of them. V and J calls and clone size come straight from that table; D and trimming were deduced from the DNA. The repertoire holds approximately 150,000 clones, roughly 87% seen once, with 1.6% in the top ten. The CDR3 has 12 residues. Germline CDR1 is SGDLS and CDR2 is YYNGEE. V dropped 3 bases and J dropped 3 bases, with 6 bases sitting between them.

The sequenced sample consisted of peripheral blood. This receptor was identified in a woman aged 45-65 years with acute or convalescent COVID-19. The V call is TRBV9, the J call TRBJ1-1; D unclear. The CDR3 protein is CASSGPDTEAFF. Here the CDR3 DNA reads TGTGCCAGCAGCGGCCCAGACACTGAAGCTTTCTTT.